This T cell receptor (beta chain) appears in the sequencing data of a study of cytomegalovirus exposure and HLA in healthy donors. From the 120-subject validation cohort, which was separate from the roughly 690-subject first cohort, the donors were drawn. Method: immunoSEQ multiplex PCR; TCRdb's copy keeps in-frame clones and lacks some. The sample lists over 200,000 clones; about 86% were seen once. Study-wide findings and caveats: In the 120 or so validation repertoires, 94% of cluster scores exceeded 0, per a later analysis. Usually a TCR sequence was rare, but some public TCRs were found in many donors.

V lost 4 bases and J lost 5; bases outside the gene matches: 9. CDR3 length: 15 residues. In germline, CDR1 is MDHEN, CDR2 SYDVKM. Concerning this clone: Its cognate antigen is unknown.

The TCR sequence derives from a woman aged 18-29 years in good health and CMV-seronegative. The sequenced sample consisted of PBMCs. The chain carries TRBV28 and TRBJ2-7, with 9 bases matching TRBD2. In DNA form, the CDR3 reads TGTGCCAGCAGTTCGGGGAGTAGCGGGAGTGACGAGCAGTACTTC. Its protein product is CASSSGSSGSDEQYF.